This record concerns one TCR beta chain sequence. Its matching antigen is unknown. This specimen belongs to a study of shared clonotypes between healthy human individuals. Study-level findings and limits: It was the few donors that limited the genetic and exposure-history diversity represented.

The length of the CDR3 is 10 residues. CDR1 and CDR2 from the germline V gene are GTSNPN and SVGIG (reference sequence). Trimming took off 8 bases at V and 5 bases at J, with 8 bases between the two ends. A deep-level run was used for the assay. Roughly 30,000 T cell genomes (300 ng DNA) went into each PBMC replicate. Sequencing was performed with immunoSEQ multiplex PCR; in TCRdb, only in-frame clones are kept and a portion is missing. The table shows hundreds of thousands of clones, with roughly three quarters occurring only once. The V call is TRBV30, the J call TRBJ2-3; possible D gene TRBD2, 5 bases. The sequenced material came from PBMCs. This TCR came from a woman in her thirties or forties in good health. Some clones in this sample may be carry-over from other donors' samples. In DNA form, the CDR3 reads TGTGCCGGAACTAGAGATACGCAGTATTTT. Encoded protein: CAGTRDTQYF.